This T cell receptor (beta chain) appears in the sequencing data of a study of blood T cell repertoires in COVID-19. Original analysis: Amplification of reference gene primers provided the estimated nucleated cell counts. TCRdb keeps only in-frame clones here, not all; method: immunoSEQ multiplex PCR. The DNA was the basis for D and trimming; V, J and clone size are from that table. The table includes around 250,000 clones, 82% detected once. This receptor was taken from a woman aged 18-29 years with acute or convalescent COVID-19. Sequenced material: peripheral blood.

CDR3 nucleotides: TGTGCCAGCAGTTTTCACGCCCTAGCGGGACCCGATGAGCAGTTCTTC. It codes for CASSFHALAGPDEQFF. V usage is TRBV28 and J usage is TRBJ2-1, with TRBD2 matching 9 bases. The CDR3 loop spans 16 amino acids. Germline V gene sequence: CDR1 MDHEN, CDR2 SYDVKM. The V and J ends lost 3 bases and 8 bases, in that order; junction bases with no gene match: 11.